A selection of T cell receptor beta chains follows, all from one sample in a study of CD8 T cells in ankylosing spondylitis. TCRdb re-called the 5' RACE reads with MiXCR, one entry per CDR3 protein. The sample consists of some 700,000 distinct CDR3 sequences, 19% of them appearing once. The sequenced sample was blood, either unsorted or a sorted T cell fraction (not recorded which). The receptor source for this set is a male donor with ankylosing spondylitis. CDR3s include the opening cysteine and the closing phenylalanine or tryptophan. Each record gives: CDR3 protein, CDR3 DNA, D gene, clone size, V gene, J gene. D genes are given only for firm matches. Size is omitted from some rows. Given values are once, few, many or a class for expanded clones.

CSVPAGLVVGNEQFF	TGCAGCGTCCCAGCGGGACTAGTGGTGGGCAATGAGCAGTTCTTC	TRBD2	.	TRBV29-1	TRBJ2-1
CSVEESNTGELFF	TGCAGCGTTGAAGAAAGTAACACCGGGGAGCTGTTTTTT	.	.	TRBV29-1	TRBJ2-2
CSVDGLPAGDTQYF	TGCAGCGTTGATGGACTGCCAGCGGGAGATACGCAGTATTTT	.	.	TRBV29-1	TRBJ2-3
CASSAGTSSYNEQFF	TGTGCCAGCAGCGCTGGGACTAGCTCCTACAATGAGCAGTTCTTC	TRBD2	few	TRBV7-3	TRBJ2-1
CASSSLSEPQHF	TGTGCCAGCAGTTCCCTTAGTGAGCCCCAGCATTTT	.	few	TRBV28	TRBJ1-5
CASTGFQETQYF	TGTGCCTCCACCGGTTTTCAAGAGACCCAGTACTTC	.	few	TRBV7-9	TRBJ2-5
CASSDQGDTGELFF	TGCGCCAGCAGCGATCAGGGGGACACCGGGGAGCTGTTTTTT	TRBD1	.	TRBV5-1	TRBJ2-2
CATSDAKGGINQPQHF	TGTGCCACCAGCGACGCCAAGGGGGGAATCAATCAGCCCCAGCATTTT	.	once	TRBV6-1	TRBJ1-5
CASKDRHDPGAFF	TGTGCCAGCAAAGACAGGCACGACCCGGGAGCTTTCTTT	.	many	TRBV12-3/TRBV12-4	TRBJ1-1
CSGGSKETQYF	TGCAGCGGGGGTAGCAAAGAGACCCAGTACTTC	.	few	TRBV29-1	TRBJ2-5
CASSLTDREVYEQYF	TGCGCCAGCAGCCTCACCGACAGGGAAGTCTACGAGCAGTACTTC	TRBD1	.	TRBV5-1	TRBJ2-7
CASSESGVSGNQPQHF	TGCGCCAGCAGTGAGTCTGGGGTTTCGGGAAATCAGCCCCAGCATTTT	.	.	TRBV10-2	TRBJ1-5
CASSLEQGGTRPQHF	TGTGCCAGCAGTTTGGAACAGGGTGGTACTCGGCCCCAGCATTTT	.	few	TRBV28	TRBJ1-5
CASSWTGTKNQPQHF	TGCGCCAGCAGCTGGACCGGGACCAAGAATCAGCCCCAGCATTTT	.	.	TRBV5-1	TRBJ1-5
CATIGESYNEQFF	TGTGCCACCATAGGGGAGTCCTACAATGAGCAGTTCTTC	.	.	TRBV10-3	TRBJ2-1
CASSYSGTEGLAHNEQFF	TGTGCCAGCAGTTACTCCGGGACAGAAGGACTAGCCCACAATGAGCAGTTCTTC	.	few	TRBV6-5	TRBJ2-1
CASSLAPGTENTEAFF	TGTGCCAGCAGCTTGGCCCCGGGGACCGAGAACACTGAAGCTTTCTTT	.	few	TRBV7-9	TRBJ1-1
CASSPGGSGTARTGELFF	TGTGCCAGCTCCCCCGGGGGTAGCGGGACGGCCCGCACCGGGGAGCTGTTTTTT	TRBD2	.	TRBV12-3/TRBV12-4	TRBJ2-2
CASRDLIGTREGYTF	TGTGCCAGCAGGGATCTAATCGGGACACGTGAAGGCTACACCTTC	.	.	TRBV7-3	TRBJ1-2
CASSITERSANEQFF	TGTGCCAGCAGTATAACTGAACGGTCCGCCAATGAGCAGTTCTTC	.	few	TRBV9	TRBJ2-1
CASRDPRTANYGYTF	TGTGCCAGCAGGGACCCCCGGACAGCAAACTATGGCTACACCTTC	.	.	TRBV6-1	TRBJ1-2
CASSPTGSFYGYTF	TGTGCCAGCAGTCCGACAGGTTCTTTCTATGGCTACACCTTC	.	few	TRBV6-1	TRBJ1-2
CASSLWRGRGDTQYF	TGTGCCAGCAGCTTATGGAGGGGGCGCGGAGATACGCAGTATTTT	.	few	TRBV7-9	TRBJ2-3
CSVAGVQNVLNEQFF	TGCAGCGTGGCTGGGGTCCAGAACGTCCTCAATGAGCAGTTCTTC	.	.	TRBV29-1	TRBJ2-1
CASSFANRGRETQYF	TGTGCCAGCAGTTTCGCCAACAGGGGGCGAGAGACCCAGTACTTC	TRBD1	.	TRBV12-3/TRBV12-4	TRBJ2-5
CASSSPGGSSYNEQFF	TGTGCCAGCAGCTCCCCGGGGGGAAGCTCCTACAATGAGCAGTTCTTC	TRBD2	.	TRBV28	TRBJ2-1
CASSPPGDNSPLHF	TGTGCCAGCAGCCCGCCCGGGGATAATTCACCCCTCCACTTT	.	few	TRBV7-9	TRBJ1-6
CSAISQGNYGYTF	TGCAGTGCTATTTCACAGGGAAACTATGGCTACACCTTC	.	.	TRBV20-1	TRBJ1-2
CASSLDMDQPQHF	TGTGCCAGCAGCTTGGATATGGATCAGCCCCAGCATTTT	.	.	TRBV5-6	TRBJ1-5
CASSFAGSTGTQYF	TGTGCCAGCAGTTTCGCGGGGTCCACAGGTACGCAGTATTTT	.	.	TRBV12-3/TRBV12-4	TRBJ2-3
CASSLSGSSHEQYF	TGTGCCAGCAGCCTTAGCGGGAGCTCCCACGAGCAGTACTTC	TRBD2	.	TRBV7-9	TRBJ2-7
CASGPGPLCWEQYF	TGTGCCAGCGGCCCCGGGCCTCTCTGCTGGGAGCAGTACTTC	.	.	TRBV4-2	TRBJ2-7
CASSPLDRDTQYF	TGCGCCAGCAGCCCCCTTGACCGGGATACGCAGTATTTT	.	many	TRBV10-1	TRBJ2-3
CASSSMFLGGTEAFF	TGTGCCAGCAGCTCGATGTTTCTCGGAGGGACTGAAGCTTTCTTT	.	.	TRBV5-6	TRBJ1-1